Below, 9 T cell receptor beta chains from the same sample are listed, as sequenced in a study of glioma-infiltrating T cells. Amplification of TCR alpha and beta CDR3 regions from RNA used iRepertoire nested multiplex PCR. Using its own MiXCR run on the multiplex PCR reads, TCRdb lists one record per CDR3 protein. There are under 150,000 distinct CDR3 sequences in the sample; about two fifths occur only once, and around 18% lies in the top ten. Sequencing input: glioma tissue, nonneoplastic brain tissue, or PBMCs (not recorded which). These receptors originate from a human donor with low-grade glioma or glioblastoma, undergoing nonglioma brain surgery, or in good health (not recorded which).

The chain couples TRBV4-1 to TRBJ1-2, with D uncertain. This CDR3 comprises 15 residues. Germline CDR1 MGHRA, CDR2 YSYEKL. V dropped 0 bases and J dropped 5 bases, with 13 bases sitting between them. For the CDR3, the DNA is TGCGCCAGCAGCCAAGATGAGTTGGGGTTGTATGGCTACACCTTC. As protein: CASSQDELGLYGYTF.

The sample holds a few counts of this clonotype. The CDR3 sequence is CASSRDRTEAFF. CDR3 nucleotide sequence: TGTGCCAGCAGCCGGGACCGCACTGAAGCTTTCTTT. This chain connects TRBV12-3 or TRBV12-4 to TRBJ1-1; TRBD1 is a possible D gene (5 bases). The CDR3 consists of 12 residues. V was cut by 6 bases and J by 4 bases, with 9 bases left in between.

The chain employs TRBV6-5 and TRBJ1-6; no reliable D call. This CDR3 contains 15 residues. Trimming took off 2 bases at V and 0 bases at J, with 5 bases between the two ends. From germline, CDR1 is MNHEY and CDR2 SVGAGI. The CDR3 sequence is CASSYRSSYNSPLHF. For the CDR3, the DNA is TGTGCCAGCAGTTACAGGAGCTCCTATAATTCACCCCTCCACTTT.

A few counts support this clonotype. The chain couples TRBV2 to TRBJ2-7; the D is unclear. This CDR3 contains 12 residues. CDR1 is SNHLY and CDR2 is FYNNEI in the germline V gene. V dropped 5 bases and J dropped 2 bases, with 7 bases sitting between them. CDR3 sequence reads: CASSPIAYEQYF. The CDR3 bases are TGTGCCAGCAGTCCCATTGCCTACGAGCAGTACTTC.

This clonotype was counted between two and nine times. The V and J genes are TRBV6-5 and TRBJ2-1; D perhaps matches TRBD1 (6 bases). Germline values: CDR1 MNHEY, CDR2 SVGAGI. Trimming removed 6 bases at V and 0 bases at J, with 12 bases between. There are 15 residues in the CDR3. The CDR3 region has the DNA TGTGCCAGCAGCCGTGGGACACGCTCCTACAATGAGCAGTTCTTC. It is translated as CASSRGTRSYNEQFF.

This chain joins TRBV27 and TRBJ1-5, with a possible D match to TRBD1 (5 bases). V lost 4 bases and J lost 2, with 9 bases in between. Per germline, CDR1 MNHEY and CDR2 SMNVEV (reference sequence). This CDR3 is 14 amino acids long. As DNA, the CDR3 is TGTGCCAGCAGTTGGAGGGGTGGCAATCAGCCCCAGCATTTT. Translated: CASSWRGGNQPQHF.

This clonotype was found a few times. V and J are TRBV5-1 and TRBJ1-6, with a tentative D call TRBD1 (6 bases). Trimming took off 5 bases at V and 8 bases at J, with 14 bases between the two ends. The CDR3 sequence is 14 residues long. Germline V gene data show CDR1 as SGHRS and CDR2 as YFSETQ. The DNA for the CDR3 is TGCGCCAGCAGTCGGGCAGGGGCGGATTCACCCCTCCACTTT. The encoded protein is CASSRAGADSPLHF.

CDR3 region: CASSLHGQETQYF. The CDR3 nucleotides are TGTGCCAGCAGCTTACATGGCCAAGAGACCCAGTACTTC. The chain carries TRBV11-2 and TRBJ2-5; D is ambiguous. The CDR3 loop spans 13 amino acids. Between the trimmed V and J ends, which lost 2 bases and 1 base, there was a span of 5 bases. Germline V lookup: CDR1 SGHAT, CDR2 FQNNGV.

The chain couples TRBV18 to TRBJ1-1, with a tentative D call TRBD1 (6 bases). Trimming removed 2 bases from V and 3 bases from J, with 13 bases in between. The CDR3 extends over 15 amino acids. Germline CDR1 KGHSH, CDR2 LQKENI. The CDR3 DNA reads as TGTGCCAGCTCACCAAGATGGACAGCGGACACTGAAGCTTTCTTT. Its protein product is CASSPRWTADTEAFF.